Detailed here is one T cell receptor (beta chain). Its antigen is unidentified. This CDR3 is built from 14 residues. V shed 5 bases and J 5 bases; nucleotides not matched to a gene: 5. Germline V CDR1 and CDR2: WSHSY, SAAADI. The data are from a study of cytomegalovirus exposure and HLA in healthy donors. PCR amplification relied on 60 Vbeta primers (plus 13 Jbeta primers). Using immunoSEQ multiplex PCR, the repertoire was profiled, and TCRdb retains in-frame clones only, with some absent. The profile shows some 120,000 clones, 55% to 65% of them singletons. Notes on the study in general: Despite most TCR sequences being rare, some public TCRs occurred in many donors. Accurate HLA-A and HLA-B prediction from TCR beta sequences was reported for most subjects. The productive fraction for most TCR beta V segments was about 87% or about 30% in an earlier analysis.

The rearrangement joins TRBV10-2 to TRBJ1-2, with TRBD1 matching over 10 bases. The receptor was isolated from a woman aged 25 to 39 in good health and CMV-seronegative. Material for sequencing was PBMCs. CDR3 DNA: TGCGCCAGCAGTCCGGGACAGGGGTGGTATGGCTACACCTTC. Protein sequence: CASSPGQGWYGYTF.